This T cell receptor (beta chain) was retrieved from a study of OX40 agonist ivuxolimab in advanced cancers. A remark on this clone: Its specificity is not known. At one of its ends the junction is not consistent with the germline gene, which may arise from a read error.

Measured with immunoSEQ multiplex PCR; TCRdb has only the in-frame clones, and not every one. The data hold 35,000 to 45,000 clones, with 70% to 80% observed a single time. The V gene's germline CDR1 is MNHNS and CDR2 SASEGT. This CDR3 has 16 residues. Notes on the study in general: Expanded clones were, on average, more numerous in CD8+ T cells than in CD4+. Patients with a partial response at 0.1-3.0 mg/kg had among the lowest clonal expansion.

The source material was CD4+ or CD8+ T cells sorted from blood, sampled in a trial of the OX40 agonist ivuxolimab. This receptor was taken from an adult with an advanced solid tumor such as melanoma, head and neck, liver or kidney cancer. The V call is TRBV6-1, the J call TRBJ2-4, with 8 bases identical to TRBD2. The CDR3: CASSENPGSGKAIQCF. Here the CDR3 DNA reads TGTGCCAGCAGTGAAAACCCGGGTAGCGGGAAGGCCATTCAGTGCTTC.